This entry concerns a single T cell receptor (beta chain). Antigen: not known. Patients counted as stable if ophthalmopathy did not develop within 18 months. This entry comes from a study of T cells in Graves' hyperthyroidism and ophthalmopathy. The study, taken as a whole, reports: Model output signaled ophthalmopathy a median roughly 6 months ahead of onset. Classification by a 13 V-J model distinguished ophthalmopathy from stable hyperthyroidism. Most clonotypes expanded in thyroid above 0.001 were likewise present in blood.

RNA transcripts served as the template for amplifying TCR beta CDR3 regions. The HTBI set primed first-round TCR CDR3 RT-PCR. TCRdb ran MiXCR on the multiplex PCR reads and lists one entry per CDR3 protein. The top ten clones hold about 25% of a sample with approximately 510,000 distinct CDR3 sequences, less than 25% of them seen once. The clonotype was recovered from a man aged 18-30 years with Graves' hyperthyroidism. The specimen was blood.

CDR3 sequence reads: CATSDSTLGYGYTF. The CDR3 DNA sequence: TGTGCCACCAGCGATTCGACACTGGGCTATGGCTACACCTTC. The chain combines TRBV15 with TRBJ1-2; D unresolved. Trimming removed 5 bases from V and 4 bases from J, with 14 bases in between. The CDR3 is 14 residues long. Germline V CDR1 and CDR2: LNHNV, YYDKDF (reference sequence).